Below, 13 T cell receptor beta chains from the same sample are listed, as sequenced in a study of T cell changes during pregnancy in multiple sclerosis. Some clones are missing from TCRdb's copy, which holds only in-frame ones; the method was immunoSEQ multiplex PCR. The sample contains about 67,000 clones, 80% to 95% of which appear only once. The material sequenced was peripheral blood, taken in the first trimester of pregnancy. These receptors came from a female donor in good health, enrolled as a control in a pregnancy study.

CDR3 loop: CASSKGLAGTYEQYF. The CDR3 coding sequence is TGCGCCAGCAGCAAGGGACTAGCGGGAACCTACGAGCAGTACTTC. The chain is built from TRBV5-1 and TRBJ2-7; TRBD2 agrees at 13 bases. From germline, CDR1 is SGHRS and CDR2 YFSETQ. V shed 4 bases and J 2 bases; nucleotides not matched to a gene: 3. The CDR3 length is 15 residues.

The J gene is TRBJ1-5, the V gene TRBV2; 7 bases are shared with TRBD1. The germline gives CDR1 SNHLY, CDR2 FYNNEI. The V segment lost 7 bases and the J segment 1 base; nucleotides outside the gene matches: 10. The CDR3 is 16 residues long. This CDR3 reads CASMRGQILSNQPQHF. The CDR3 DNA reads TGTGCCAGCATGCGGGGACAGATCCTAAGCAATCAGCCCCAGCATTTT.

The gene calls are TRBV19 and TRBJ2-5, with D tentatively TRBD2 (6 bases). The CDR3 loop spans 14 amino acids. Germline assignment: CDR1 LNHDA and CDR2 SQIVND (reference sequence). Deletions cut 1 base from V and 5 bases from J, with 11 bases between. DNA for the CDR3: TGTGCCAGTAGTATAGGGCCAGGAGGGGAGACCCAGTACTTC. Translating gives CASSIGPGGETQYF.

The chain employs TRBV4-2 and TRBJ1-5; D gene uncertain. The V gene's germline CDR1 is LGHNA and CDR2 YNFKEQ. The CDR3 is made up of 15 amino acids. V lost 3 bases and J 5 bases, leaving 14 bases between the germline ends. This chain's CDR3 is CASSQEMLADQPQHF. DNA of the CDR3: TGTGCCAGCAGCCAGGAGATGCTCGCTGATCAGCCCCAGCATTTT.

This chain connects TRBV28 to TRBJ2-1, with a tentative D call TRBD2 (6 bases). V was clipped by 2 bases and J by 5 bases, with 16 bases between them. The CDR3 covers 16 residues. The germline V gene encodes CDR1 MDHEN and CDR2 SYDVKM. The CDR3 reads CASSLSAGFEDNEQFF. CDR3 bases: TGTGCCAGCAGTTTAAGCGCGGGATTCGAAGACAATGAGCAGTTCTTC.

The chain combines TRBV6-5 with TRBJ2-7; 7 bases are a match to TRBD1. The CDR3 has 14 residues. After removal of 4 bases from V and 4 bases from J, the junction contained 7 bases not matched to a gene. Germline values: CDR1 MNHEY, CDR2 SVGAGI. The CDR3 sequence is CASSSPGQLYEQYF. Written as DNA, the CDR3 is TGTGCCAGCAGTTCCCCGGGACAGCTATACGAGCAGTACTTC.

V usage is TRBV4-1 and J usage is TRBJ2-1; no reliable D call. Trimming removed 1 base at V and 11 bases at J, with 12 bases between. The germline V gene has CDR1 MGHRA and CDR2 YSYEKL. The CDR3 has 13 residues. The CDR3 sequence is CASSQGVRLKQFF. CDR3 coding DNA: TGCGCCAGCAGCCAAGGAGTGAGGCTCAAGCAGTTCTTC.

The CDR3 DNA sequence: TGTGCCAGCAGTTTGAGGGGGCCCTACGAGCAGTACTTC. Protein sequence: CASSLRGPYEQYF. The chain has TRBV28 and TRBJ2-7; 7 bases line up with TRBD1. The CDR3 contains 13 residues. Germline CDR1 and CDR2: MDHEN and SYDVKM. J lost 2 bases, V lost 3 bases, and 1 base had no gene match. Combining the CDR3 with reference TRBV28 and TRBJ2-7 gives the whole variable domain DVKVTQSSRYLVKRTGEKVFLECVQDMDHENMFWYRQDPGLGLRLIYFSYDVKMKEKGDIPEGYSVSREKKERFSLILESASTNQTSMYLCASSLRGPYEQYFGPGTRLTVT.

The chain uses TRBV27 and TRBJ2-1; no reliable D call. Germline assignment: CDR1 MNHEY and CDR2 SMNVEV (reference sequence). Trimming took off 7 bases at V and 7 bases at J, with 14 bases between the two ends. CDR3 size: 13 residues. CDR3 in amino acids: CASTPRSGNEQFF. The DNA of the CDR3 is TGTGCCAGCACTCCCCGGAGTGGGAATGAGCAGTTCTTC.

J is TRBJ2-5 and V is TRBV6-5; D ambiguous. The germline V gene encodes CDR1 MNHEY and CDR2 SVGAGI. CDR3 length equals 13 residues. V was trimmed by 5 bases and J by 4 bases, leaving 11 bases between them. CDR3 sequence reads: CASSANIGETQYF. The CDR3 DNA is TGTGCCAGCAGTGCCAACATTGGAGAGACCCAGTACTTC.

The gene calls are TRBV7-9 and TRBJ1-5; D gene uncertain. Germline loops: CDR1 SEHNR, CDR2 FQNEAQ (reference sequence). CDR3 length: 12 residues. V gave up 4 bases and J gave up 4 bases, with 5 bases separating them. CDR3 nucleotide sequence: TGTGCCAGCAGCTGGCAAAATCAGCCCCAGCATTTT. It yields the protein CASSWQNQPQHF.

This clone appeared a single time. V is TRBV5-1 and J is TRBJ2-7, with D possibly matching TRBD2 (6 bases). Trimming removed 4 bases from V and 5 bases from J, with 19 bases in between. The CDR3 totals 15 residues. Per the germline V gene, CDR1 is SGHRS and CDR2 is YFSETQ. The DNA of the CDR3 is TGCGCCAGCAGCCCAAATTCGGCTAGCGTCCACGAGCAGTACTTC. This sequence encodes CASSPNSASVHEQYF.

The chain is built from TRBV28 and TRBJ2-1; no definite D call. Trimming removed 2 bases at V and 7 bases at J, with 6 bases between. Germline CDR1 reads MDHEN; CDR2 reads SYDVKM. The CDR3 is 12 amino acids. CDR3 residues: CASSLTENEQFF. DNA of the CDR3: TGTGCCAGCAGTTTAACTGAAAATGAGCAGTTCTTC.